The rows below give T cell receptor beta chains drawn from one sample of a study of cytomegalovirus exposure and HLA in healthy donors. Some clones are missing from TCRdb's copy, which holds only in-frame ones; the method was immunoSEQ multiplex PCR. This sample has some 180,000 clones; over 80% occur once, and the top ten carry 1.5% to 1.9%. The sequencing sample was made of PBMCs. Receptor source: a man aged 40-49 years in good health and CMV-seronegative. The CDR3 runs from the conserved cysteine through the conserved F or W. D genes are given only for firm matches. For some rows the clone size is stated as once, few or many, or as a class when expanded; others skip it.

D gene	V gene	J gene	clone size	CDR3 DNA	CDR3 protein
-	TRBV5-1	TRBJ2-3	-	TGCGCCAGCAGGGAGGGCGGGGGCAACACAGATACGCAGTATTTT	CASREGGGNTDTQYF
-	TRBV30	TRBJ2-7	few	TGTGCCTGGAGTGTACAGGGCGAGCAGTACTTC	CAWSVQGEQYF
TRBD2	TRBV28	TRBJ2-2	-	TGTGCCAGCAGCCGGCGGGGTGCGGGGGGCACCGGGGAGCTGTTTTTT	CASSRRGAGGTGELFF
-	TRBV28	TRBJ2-2	-	TGTGCCAGCAGTTTATTAGCACAGGGTTCCGGGGAGCTGTTTTTT	CASSLLAQGSGELFF
-	TRBV28	TRBJ1-2	-	TGTGCCAGCAGTTTCAACAGCTATGGCTACCCCTTC	CASSFNSYGYPF
TRBD1	TRBV11-2	TRBJ2-3	once	TGTGCCAGCAGCGGGGAGAAAGGGACAGGGGTATCGGATACGCAGTATTTT	CASSGEKGTGVSDTQYF
-	TRBV30	TRBJ1-5	-	TGTGCCTGGAGTGGGGGCGCGGGGGGTAGCAATCAGCCCCAGCATTTT	CAWSGGAGGSNQPQHF
-	TRBV6-5	TRBJ1-4	-	TGTGCCAGCAGAGGCAGGGCCCCTAGGGAAAAACTGTTTTTT	CASRGRAPREKLFF
TRBD1	TRBV11-2	TRBJ1-4	-	TGTGCCAGCAGCTTCGCAGGGGGCAGTAATGAAAAACTGTTTTTT	CASSFAGGSNEKLFF
-	TRBV7-8	TRBJ2-2	-	TGTGCCAGCAGCTTAGTAACTAGCCAACAGACCGGGGAGCTGTTTTTT	CASSLVTSQQTGELFF
TRBD2	TRBV6-1	TRBJ2-7	-	TGTGCCAGCAGTGGGATCCTAACTAGCGGGAGGGCTTGGGAGCAGTACTTC	CASSGILTSGRAWEQYF
-	TRBV5-4	TRBJ1-3	-	TGTGCCAGCAGCCTCGACAGCCTCTCTGGAAACACCATATATTTT	CASSLDSLSGNTIYF
TRBD1	TRBV7-2	TRBJ1-5	-	TGTGCCAGCAGCTTATACCACGGGACAGATCAGCCCCAGCATTTT	CASSLYHGTDQPQHF
TRBD1	TRBV7-7	TRBJ2-7	once	TGTGCTAGCAGCCCTGGACAGGTCTACGAGCAGTACTTC	CASSPGQVYEQYF
TRBD2	TRBV7-9	TRBJ2-3	few	TGTGCCAGCAGCGCCCTAGCGGGGGGATCAGATACGCAGTATTTT	CASSALAGGSDTQYF
-	TRBV9	TRBJ2-7	-	TGTGCCAGCAGCGTAGCTAGCGCCTCCTACGAGCAGTACTTC	CASSVASASYEQYF
TRBD2	TRBV30	TRBJ2-5	few	TGTGCCTGTGGACTAGCGGGAGGGGAGACCCAGTACTTC	CACGLAGGETQYF
TRBD2	TRBV14	TRBJ2-7	-	TGTGCCAGCAGCCCGGCGGGAGGGCCCTACGAGCAGTACTTC	CASSPAGGPYEQYF
TRBD1	TRBV4-2	TRBJ2-7	-	TGTGCCAGCAGCCTCGACCCCGGGACAGGGGAGGAGCAGTACTTC	CASSLDPGTGEEQYF
-	TRBV2	TRBJ1-6	-	TGTGCCAGCAGTGAAGTTCGTTTCGGTTCACCCCTCCACTTT	CASSEVRFGSPLHF
TRBD1	TRBV28	TRBJ1-2	-	TGTGCCAGCAGTGCTTCGGACAGGGGGCGATACTATGGCTACACCTTC	CASSASDRGRYYGYTF
-	TRBV19	TRBJ2-2	-	TGTGCCAGTAGTATCACGCGGACCGGGGAGCTGTTTTTT	CASSITRTGELFF
TRBD2	TRBV28	TRBJ2-7	-	TGTGCCAGCAGTCGCGATCTAGCGGGAGTCGGCGAGCAGTACTTC	CASSRDLAGVGEQYF
-	TRBV7-2	TRBJ1-1	-	TGTGCCAGCAGGATAACAGCTAACACTGAAGCTTTCTTT	CASRITANTEAFF
-	TRBV28	TRBJ1-2	few	TGTGCCAGCAGTTTGTCAGGGACTAACTATGGCTACACCTTC	CASSLSGTNYGYTF
TRBD2	TRBV5-4	TRBJ2-5	-	TGTGCCAGCAGCTGGACTAGCGGGGCGGAGACCCAGTACTTC	CASSWTSGAETQYF
-	TRBV5-4	TRBJ1-2	-	TGTGCCAGCAGCCCTCCGGTCTTACAGCCTAACTATGGCTACACCTTC	CASSPPVLQPNYGYTF
TRBD1	TRBV14	TRBJ1-6	once	TGTGCCAGCAGCCCTAGGGGACAGAAGGGTTCACCCCTCCACTTT	CASSPRGQKGSPLHF
-	TRBV11-2	TRBJ2-2	-	TGTGCCAGCAGCTTAGTTAGTTACCCAAGTTCGAACACCGGGGAGCTGTTTTTT	CASSLVSYPSSNTGELFF
-	TRBV11-3	TRBJ1-5	-	TGTGCCAGCAGCTTAGTACGTACCTTTTATAGCAATCATCAGCCCCAGCATTTT	CASSLVRTFYSNHQPQHF
-	TRBV28	TRBJ1-2	-	TGTGCCAGCATCGGGTTATCTTATGGCTACACCTTC	CASIGLSYGYTF
TRBD2	TRBV5-1	TRBJ2-5	-	TGCGCCAGCAGCATACTAGCGGGAGGAGGTCGCCAAGAGACCCAGTACTTC	CASSILAGGGRQETQYF
TRBD1	TRBV14	TRBJ2-7	-	TGTGCCAGCAGCCACGGGACAGGCGGTTACGAGCAGTACTTC	CASSHGTGGYEQYF
-	TRBV7-8	TRBJ1-1	-	TGTGCCAGCAGCTTGTCCATAGTCAGGGCCACTGAAGCTTTCTTT	CASSLSIVRATEAFF
TRBD2	TRBV4-1	TRBJ2-1	once	TGCGCCAGCAGCTCCGGACTAGCTGACTACAATGAGCAGTTCTTC	CASSSGLADYNEQFF
-	TRBV7-8	TRBJ1-1	-	TGTGCCAGCAGCTTGAGGAGGGCGGGGAACACTGAAGCTTTCTTT	CASSLRRAGNTEAFF
TRBD1	TRBV28	TRBJ2-2	-	TGTGCCAGCAGTTTAATGACAGGGGGCGCGAACGGGGAGCTGTTTTTT	CASSLMTGGANGELFF
-	TRBV9	TRBJ1-3	-	TGTGCCAGCAGCGTATACCAGGATCGAAACACCATATATTTT	CASSVYQDRNTIYF
TRBD1	TRBV28	TRBJ2-5	-	TGTGCCAGCAGCGACCTGGGACAGGGTAAGGAGACCCAGTACTTC	CASSDLGQGKETQYF
TRBD1	TRBV27	TRBJ2-5	-	TGTGCCAGCAGACCAGGGGGAAGGGAGACCCAGTACTTC	CASRPGGRETQYF
-	TRBV15	TRBJ2-1	-	TGTGCCACCAGACAGGGATATGGGGATAATGAGCAGTTCTTC	CATRQGYGDNEQFF
-	TRBV5-1	TRBJ2-1	-	TGCGCCAGCAGCGCTACTAGCTCCTCCTACAATGAGCAGTTCTTC	CASSATSSSYNEQFF
-	TRBV2	TRBJ2-4	-	TGTGCCAGCATCGGAGGTGGACTATCGGCTCAGTACTTC	CASIGGGLSAQYF
-	TRBV5-6	TRBJ2-7	-	TGTGCCAGCAGCTTGGATAGAGCGAATCACTACGAGCAGTACTTC	CASSLDRANHYEQYF
TRBD2	TRBV9	TRBJ2-1	once	TGTGCCAGCAGCGTAGCTGCCTCAACTAGCGGGATTAACAATGAGCAGTTCTTC	CASSVAASTSGINNEQFF
TRBD2	TRBV18	TRBJ2-1	-	TGTGCCAGCTCACCTTCGGGGGGTATTAACAATGAGCAGTTCTTC	CASSPSGGINNEQFF
TRBD1	TRBV11-2	TRBJ1-4	-	TGTGCCAGCAGCTCTCGGACAGGCGCAACTAATGAAAAACTGTTTTTT	CASSSRTGATNEKLFF
-	TRBV9	TRBJ2-1	-	TGTGCCAGCAGCGTGCGGGTCCTCGGGAATGAGCAGTTCTTC	CASSVRVLGNEQFF
TRBD1	TRBV19	TRBJ1-1	-	TGTGCCAGTAGCCGGGACAGGGCGGAAACTGAAGCTTTCTTT	CASSRDRAETEAFF
TRBD1	TRBV28	TRBJ1-1	-	TGTGCCAGCAGGACCGGGACAGCGAACACTGAAGCTTTCTTT	CASRTGTANTEAFF
-	TRBV28	TRBJ2-2	once	TGTGCCAGCAGTCGGCTAGGAGGCCTTATGAGCACCGGGGAGCTGTTTTTT	CASSRLGGLMSTGELFF
-	TRBV4-1	TRBJ2-3	-	TGCGCCAGCAGCCACAGGGGCTTGTGGGTGGATACGCAGTATTTT	CASSHRGLWVDTQYF
TRBD2	TRBV4-1	TRBJ2-5	-	TGCGCCAGCAGCCAAGACAAGCGGGACTGGGAGACCCAGTACTTC	CASSQDKRDWETQYF